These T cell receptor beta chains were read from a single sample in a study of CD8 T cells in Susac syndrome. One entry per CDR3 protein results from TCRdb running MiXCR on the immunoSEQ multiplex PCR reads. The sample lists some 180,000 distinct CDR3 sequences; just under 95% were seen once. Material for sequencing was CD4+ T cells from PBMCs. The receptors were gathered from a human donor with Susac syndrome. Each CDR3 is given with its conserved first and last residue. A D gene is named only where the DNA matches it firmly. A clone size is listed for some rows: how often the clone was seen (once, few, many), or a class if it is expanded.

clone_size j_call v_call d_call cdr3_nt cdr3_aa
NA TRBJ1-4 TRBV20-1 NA TGCAGTGCCGCCGCAGGGACCACTAATGAAAAACTGTTTTTT CSAAAGTTNEKLFF
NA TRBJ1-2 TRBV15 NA TGTGCCACCAGCGGATACGCGAAGGGCGGCGGCTATGGCTACACCTTC CATSGYAKGGGYGYTF
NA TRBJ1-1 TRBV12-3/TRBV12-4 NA TGTGCCAGCAGTTTTTGGGGAAGTGGTGAAGCTTTCTTT CASSFWGSGEAFF
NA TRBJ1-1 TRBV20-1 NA TGCAGTGGCACGGGCCTTCTCAACACTGAAGCTTTCTTT CSGTGLLNTEAFF
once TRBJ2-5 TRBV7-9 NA TGTGCCAGCACGACGGGGGGCCGTGAGACCCAGTACTTC CASTTGGRETQYF
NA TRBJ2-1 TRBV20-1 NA TGCAGTGCTAGTCCGAGCTCCTACAATGAGCAGTTCTTC CSASPSSYNEQFF
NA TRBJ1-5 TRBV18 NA TGTGCCAGCTCTCTCGACGGGAAGAATCAGCCCCAGCATTTT CASSLDGKNQPQHF
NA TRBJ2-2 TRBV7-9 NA TGTGCCAGCAGCTTTCAAAACAGGGACACCGGGGAGCTGTTTTTT CASSFQNRDTGELFF
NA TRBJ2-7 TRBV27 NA TGTGCCAGCAGCCCCCTCGGGACGGGACCCTACGAGCAGTACTTC CASSPLGTGPYEQYF
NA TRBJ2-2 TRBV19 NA TGTGCCAGTAACCCTGGCGCCGGAGCTATAGGGGAGCTGTTTTTT CASNPGAGAIGELFF
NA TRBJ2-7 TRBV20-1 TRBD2 TGCAGTGCTAGAGATCAAACTAGCGGGGGCTACGAGCAGTACTTC CSARDQTSGGYEQYF
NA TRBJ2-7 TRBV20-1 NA TGCAGTGCTAGCTTCGCAGGGATCTACGAGCAGTACTTC CSASFAGIYEQYF
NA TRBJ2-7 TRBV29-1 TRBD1 TGCAGCGTTCGACAGGGTGGTATCGACGAGCAGTACTTC CSVRQGGIDEQYF
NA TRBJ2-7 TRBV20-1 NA TGCAGTGCGCTAGACAGTCCCTACGAGCAGTACTTC CSALDSPYEQYF
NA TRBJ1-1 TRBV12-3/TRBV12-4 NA TGTGCCAGCAGTTTGGGCAAAAGAGCTTTCTTT CASSLGKRAFF